The clone carrying this T cell receptor (beta chain) came up a few times. Antigen unknown. 60 Vbeta and 13 Jbeta primers were used in PCR. Repertoires were generated with immunoSEQ multiplex PCR, while TCRdb's copy carries only in-frame clones and drops some. The table includes 100,000 or so clones, about 75% detected once. The CDR3 spans 16 residues. The germline gives CDR1 LGHNA, CDR2 YSLEER. The V and J ends lost 0 bases and 4 bases, in that order; junction bases with no gene match: 7. This specimen belongs to a study of cytomegalovirus exposure and HLA in healthy donors. Study-level information: There were some 380 genotyped donors. Of these, about 81% fell in the genetic ancestry cluster associated with self-reported Caucasian donors. Overall study results and limits: Most TCR sequences were uncommon, yet certain public TCRs appeared in many donors. In vitro experiments confirmed that three CMV-associated chains were specific for CMV antigens.

The sequence was collected from a woman younger than 30 in good health and CMV-seropositive. This chain joins TRBV4-3 and TRBJ2-3, with 7 bases identical to TRBD2. Material for sequencing was PBMCs. CDR3: CASSQDYAGEADTQYF. CDR3 DNA: TGCGCCAGCAGCCAAGATTACGCGGGGGAGGCAGATACGCAGTATTTT.